Sequencing of this T cell receptor (beta chain) was carried out in a study of blood T cells in healthy people across ages. Germline assignment: CDR1 LGHNA and CDR2 YNFKEQ. CDR3 length equals 16 residues. V lost 1 base and J 3 bases, leaving 10 bases between the germline ends. Regarding this clonotype: Its antigen is unidentified.

Overall study findings and caveats: Because sorting was not performed, PBMCs prevented conclusive naive versus antigen-experienced comparison.

Each donor supplied 7.5 to 10 milliliters of peripheral blood. Each sample used at least 6 million PBMCs. The total RNA that was extracted per sample amounted to at least 5 micrograms. Next came a second PCR, run for about 6 to 12 cycles, which used a sample-barcoded 5' primer along with a J-beta primer mix. TCRdb fed the 5' RACE reads into MiXCR, producing one record per CDR3 protein. In the table there are about 680,000 distinct CDR3 sequences, 45% to 50% of which are singletons. The chain couples TRBV4-2 to TRBJ2-6; D gene ambiguous. Sequencing was done on a sample of blood. This clonotype was obtained from an older woman in good health. CDR3 amino acids: CASSQVTGNGANVLTF. DNA of the CDR3: TGTGCCAGCAGCCAAGTAACGGGTAATGGGGCCAACGTCCTGACTTTC.